These 18 T cell receptor beta chains were sequenced from one sample in a study of molecular identifiers for immune sequencing clone quantification. TCRdb reprocessed the PCR reads via MiXCR and lists one record per CDR3 protein. The table includes more than 85,000 distinct CDR3 sequences, around a third detected once. Input material: naive CD8+ T cells from blood, with Jurkat cell RNA spiked in. Subset indicated: FACS-sorted CD8+CD4-CCR7+CD45RA+ naive T cells. Receptors were obtained from a human donor in good health. Some libraries in this study had Jurkat cell RNA spiked in.

The chain uses TRBV28 and TRBJ2-5; D not resolved. V was pared by 5 bases and J by 5 bases, with 12 bases between. The CDR3 has 13 amino acids. Germline V gives CDR1 MDHEN, CDR2 SYDVKM. The CDR3 loop is CASSPGPPETQYF. The CDR3 region has the DNA TGTGCCAGCAGTCCCGGACCACCGGAGACCCAGTACTTC.

This chain uses TRBV28 with TRBJ2-3, with 11 positions matching TRBD2. The germline CDR1 and CDR2 sequences are MDHEN and SYDVKM. The CDR3 runs 19 residues. The V and J ends lost 4 bases and 3 bases, in that order; junction bases with no gene match: 15. CDR3 DNA sequence: TGTGCCAGCAGTTCCCCCCCCCGGCTAGCGGGAGGACGGACAGATACGCAGTATTTT. It is translated as CASSSPPRLAGGRTDTQYF.

The rearrangement joins TRBV5-4 to TRBJ2-5; maybe TRBD2 (6 bases). CDR1 SGHNT and CDR2 YYREEE come from the germline V gene (reference sequence). The CDR3 length is 13 residues. Trimming took off 0 bases at V and 5 bases at J, with 8 bases between the two ends. The CDR3 protein is CASSLVLAETQYF. Written as DNA, the CDR3 is TGTGCCAGCAGCTTGGTTCTAGCGGAGACCCAGTACTTC.

The chain joins TRBV28 to TRBJ2-2, with D uncertain. The CDR3 totals 15 residues. Germline CDR1 and CDR2: MDHEN and SYDVKM. V gave up 7 bases and J gave up 6 bases, with 18 bases separating them. CDR3 nucleotide sequence: TGTGCCAGCAAAAGGATCGTTTTAGGGTCCGGGGAGCTGTTTTTT. Translated: CASKRIVLGSGELFF. Full variable domain (remainder filled in from reference TRBV28 and TRBJ2-2): DVKVTQSSRYLVKRTGEKVFLECVQDMDHENMFWYRQDPGLGLRLIYFSYDVKMKEKGDIPEGYSVSREKKERFSLILESASTNQTSMYLCASKRIVLGSGELFFGEGSRLTVL.

This clonotype was seen only a few times. The rearrangement joins TRBV6-2 or TRBV6-3 to TRBJ2-1; possibly TRBD1 for D (5 bases). V lost 1 base and J 8 bases, leaving 12 bases between the germline ends. The length of the CDR3 is 14 residues. CDR1 and CDR2 from the germline V gene are MNHEY and SVGEGT. The CDR3 sequence is CASSYLQVIDEQFF. Here the CDR3 DNA reads TGTGCCAGCAGTTACTTACAGGTGATTGATGAGCAGTTCTTC.

This clonotype was counted at least ten times. The V call is TRBV19, the J call TRBJ2-7; D might be TRBD1 (5 bases). Germline CDR1 reads LNHDA; CDR2 reads SQIVND (reference sequence). V gave up 8 bases and J gave up 2 bases, with 10 bases separating them. This CDR3 is built from 12 residues. The CDR3 here is CASAQGPYEQYF. CDR3 nucleotide sequence: TGTGCCAGTGCTCAGGGTCCCTACGAGCAGTACTTC. The full variable domain, rest sourced from reference TRBV19 and TRBJ2-7, is DGGITQSPKYLFRKEGQNVTLSCEQNLNHDAMYWYRQDPGQGLRLIYYSQIVNDFQKGDIAEGYSVSREKKESFPLTVTSAQKNPTAFYLCASAQGPYEQYFGPGTRLTVT.

A word on this clonotype: A much larger clone differs from this one at a single base, so this may be a read error. The chain recombines TRBV13 with TRBJ2-7, with D perhaps being TRBD1 or TRBD2 (5 bases each). This CDR3 region has 15 residues. Germline CDR1 reads PRHDT; CDR2 reads FYEKMQ (reference sequence). The CDR3 spells CASSSSPGASYERYF. The CDR3 DNA sequence: TGTGCCAGCAGCTCAAGTCCCGGGGCCTCCTACGAGCGGTACTTC.

At least ten counts were recorded for this clonotype. This chain uses TRBV20-1 with TRBJ2-7; TRBD1 might be the D (6 bases). Germline CDR1 is DFQATT and CDR2 is SNEGSKA (reference sequence). This CDR3 has 14 amino acids. The ends were cut back, 3 bases at V and 0 bases at J, with 12 bases in the middle. The chain's CDR3 is CSARGQYRSYEQYF. Written as DNA, the CDR3 is TGCAGTGCTAGGGGACAATACCGCTCCTACGAGCAGTACTTC.

The rearrangement uses TRBV15 and TRBJ2-7; D remains ambiguous. The CDR3 is 17 residues long. Trimming left V 4 bases short and J 4 bases short, with 23 bases between. Germline loops: CDR1 LNHNV, CDR2 YYDKDF (reference sequence). The CDR3 protein is CATSILPPMNRGYEQYF. The CDR3 coding sequence is TGTGCCACCAGCATCCTACCTCCAATGAACAGAGGTTACGAGCAGTACTTC. The variable domain in full, completed from reference TRBV15 and TRBJ2-7, reads DAMVIQNPRYQVTQFGKPVTLSCSQTLNHNVMYWYQQKSSQAPKLLFHYYDKDFNNEADTPDNFQSRRPNTSFCFLDIRSPGLGDTAMYLCATSILPPMNRGYEQYFGPGTRLTVT.

This chain uses TRBV6-5 with TRBJ2-1; a possible D gene is TRBD2 (6 bases). V dropped 5 bases and J dropped 10 bases, with 18 bases sitting between them. The CDR3 totals 14 residues. Germline V gene sequence: CDR1 MNHEY, CDR2 SVGAGI. CDR3 in amino acids: CASSETRPYEEQFF. CDR3 coding DNA: TGTGCCAGCAGTGAGACTAGACCCTACGAGGAGCAGTTCTTC.

This clonotype was recorded a few times. The V call is TRBV24-1, the J call TRBJ2-3, with D perhaps matching TRBD1 or TRBD2 (5 bases each). Per germline, CDR1 KGHDR and CDR2 SFDVKD. The CDR3 has 13 amino acids. The V end was cut by 1 base, the J end by 8 bases, with 9 bases between. The CDR3 here is CATSDLWDVTQYF. The CDR3 bases are TGTGCCACCAGTGATTTATGGGACGTTACGCAGTATTTT.

This clonotype was counted at least ten times. The chain employs TRBV6-1 and TRBJ1-5; TRBD1 is a possible D gene (5 bases). Germline-derived CDR1 and CDR2 are MNHNS and SASEGT. This CDR3 region has 15 residues. Between the trimmed V and J ends, which lost 1 base and 1 base, there was a span of 8 bases. The CDR3 region has the DNA TGTGCCAGCAGTGAAGTGGCAGGGAGCAATCAGCCCCAGCATTTT. This codes for CASSEVAGSNQPQHF.

The V gene is TRBV15, the J gene TRBJ2-2; TRBD1 matches 10 bases. With 5 bases clipped from V and 5 bases from J, the junction kept 5 bases outside the gene matches. Per germline, CDR1 LNHNV and CDR2 YYDKDF (reference sequence). This CDR3 is 15 amino acids long. CDR3 DNA: TGTGCCACCAGCCCCTGGACAGGGGGGACCGGGGAGCTGTTTTTT. Amino acid sequence: CATSPWTGGTGELFF.

This clonotype was detected a few times. The rearrangement links TRBV12-3 or TRBV12-4 to TRBJ1-2, with D unclear. Trimming removed 6 bases at V and 4 bases at J, with 12 bases between. This CDR3 has 13 amino acids. The CDR3 DNA follows: TGTGCCAGCAGACCGGGGTCTGGCTATGGCTACACCTTC. Protein product: CASRPGSGYGYTF.

As regards this clonotype: A much larger clone sits a single nucleotide away, making a read error possible. The genes are TRBV7-6 and TRBJ2-3; D unclear. With 4 bases removed from V and 3 bases from J, the gap between germline ends came to 23 bases. The CDR3 has 18 residues. Germline-derived CDR1 and CDR2 are SGHVS and FNYEAQ. The CDR3 loop is CASSYQKWVSTRTDTQYF. The DNA of the CDR3 is TGTGCCAGCAGCTATCAAAAATGGGTCTCAACCAGAACAGATACGCAGTATTTT.

In regard to this clonotype: A single base separates this from a much larger clone, so it may be a read error. The CDR3 reads CASSQVAAGTQEPQYF. CDR3 nucleotides: TGCGCCAGCAGCCAAGTTGCAGCGGGGACCCAAGAGCCCCAGTACTTC. V and J are TRBV4-1 and TRBJ2-5; 7 bases are shared with TRBD2. The V gene's germline CDR1 is MGHRA and CDR2 YSYEKL. The CDR3 runs to 16 residues.

The rearrangement uses TRBV28 and TRBJ2-3; D not resolved. The germline V and J ends were trimmed by 0 bases and 0 bases, with 7 bases remaining between them. Germline CDR1 reads MDHEN; CDR2 reads SYDVKM. The CDR3 consists of 15 residues. The CDR3 reads CASSLWVPSTDTQYF. In DNA form, the CDR3 reads TGTGCCAGCAGTTTATGGGTACCTAGCACAGATACGCAGTATTTT.

This clonotype was detected only once. A much larger clone lies a single base off, so this may be a read error. This rearrangement joins TRBV5-1 to TRBJ1-4; D is uncertain. The V gene's germline CDR1 is SGHRS and CDR2 YFSETQ. The V and J ends lost 4 bases and 6 bases respectively, with 19 bases between them. CDR3 length: 16 amino acids. CDR3 sequence reads: CASSPGRFPTDEKLFF. CDR3 sequence (DNA): TGCGCCAGCAGCCCTGGACGGTTCCCTACAGATGAAAAACTGTTTTTT.